A single sample gave rise to the 21 T cell receptor beta chains below, sequenced in a study of CD8 T cells in ankylosing spondylitis. In TCRdb, the 5' RACE reads were re-called with MiXCR into one record per CDR3 protein. The sample holds some 270,000 distinct CDR3 sequences; roughly a third are singletons and the top ten take 3.5% to 4.5%. Specimen: blood, either unsorted or a sorted T cell fraction (not recorded which). The source of these receptors is a male donor with ankylosing spondylitis or in good health (not recorded which).

The chain recombines TRBV29-1 with TRBJ2-3; possible D gene TRBD1, 6 bases. CDR1 SQVTM and CDR2 ANQGSEA come from the germline V gene. V was cut by 4 bases and J by 7 bases, with 15 bases left in between. There are 13 residues in the CDR3. CDR3 residues: CSVVWGPSNTQYF. CDR3 nucleotides: TGCAGCGTTGTGTGGGGGCCGTCCAATACGCAGTATTTT.

The gene calls are TRBV20-1 and TRBJ2-1; D is undetermined. The CDR3 contains 16 residues. Per the germline V gene, CDR1 is DFQATT and CDR2 is SNEGSKA (reference sequence). The ends were cut back, 0 bases at V and 6 bases at J, with 18 bases in the middle. The CDR3: CSARDLPNHPTNEQFF. The CDR3 DNA is TGCAGTGCTAGAGATCTTCCCAACCACCCAACCAATGAGCAGTTCTTC.

Details on this clonotype: A much bigger clone sits one base away, suggesting this may be a read error. The CDR3 bases are TGTGCCAGCAGTTACATGGAGACCCAGTACTTC. This gives the protein CASSYMETQYF. The V gene is TRBV6-5, the J gene TRBJ2-5, with no clear D. CDR1 MNHEY and CDR2 SVGAGI come from the germline V gene. This CDR3 contains 11 residues. V gave up 2 bases and J gave up 5 bases, with 3 bases separating them.

The rearrangement uses TRBV27 and TRBJ2-2; no firm D call. This CDR3 spans 13 amino acids. V lost 5 bases to trimming and J lost 5 bases, with 9 bases between them. Germline loops: CDR1 MNHEY, CDR2 SMNVEV (reference sequence). The CDR3 nucleotides read TGTGCCAGCAGTACTCACAGAACCGGGGAGCTGTTTTTT. Its protein is CASSTHRTGELFF.

The chain uses TRBV12-3 or TRBV12-4 and TRBJ2-3; 13 bases agree with TRBD2. The CDR3 spans 16 residues. V was clipped by 6 bases and J by 4 bases; unmatched bases: 7. The CDR3: CASRSPGLAGSDTQYF. The DNA for the CDR3 is TGTGCCAGCAGATCACCGGGACTAGCGGGGTCAGATACGCAGTATTTT.

The chain is built from TRBV20-1 and TRBJ2-5, with D maybe TRBD1 (6 bases). This CDR3 region has 14 residues. V was trimmed by 3 bases and J by 4 bases, leaving 15 bases between them. Per the germline V gene, CDR1 is DFQATT and CDR2 is SNEGSKA (reference sequence). The CDR3: CSASPYRVGETQYF. The CDR3 DNA sequence: TGCAGTGCTAGTCCCTACAGGGTGGGAGAGACCCAGTACTTC.

CDR3 DNA sequence: TGTGCCATCAGTGGGGACAGGACCCCCAATGAGCAGTTCTTC. Translating it yields CAISGDRTPNEQFF. The genes are TRBV10-3 and TRBJ2-1, with TRBD1 identical over 8 bases. This CDR3 spans 14 amino acids. CDR1 and CDR2 from the germline V gene are ENHRY and SYGVKD. Unmatched junction bases numbered 5, after V lost 4 bases and J lost 6 bases.

This clonotype was seen only a few times. For the CDR3, the DNA is TGCAGCGTTGGGATAGCGGGGGTGGTGAGCTGGGAGCAGTACTTC. Its translation is CSVGIAGVVSWEQYF. The V and J genes are TRBV29-1 and TRBJ2-7; the match to TRBD2 covers 9 bases. Germline V gene lookup returns CDR1 SQVTM and CDR2 ANQGSEA. CDR3 size: 15 residues. V shed 4 bases, J shed 7 bases, and the junction held 14 bases outside the gene matches.

J is TRBJ1-4 and V is TRBV20-1; perhaps TRBD1 as D (5 bases). Germline V lookup: CDR1 DFQATT, CDR2 SNEGSKA (reference sequence). This CDR3 has 15 amino acids. V lost 8 bases to trimming and J lost 1 base, with 17 bases between them. CDR3 loop: CSLDEGTETNEKLFF. DNA for the CDR3: TGCAGTCTGGACGAGGGGACCGAAACTAATGAAAAACTGTTTTTT.

The V gene is TRBV5-5, the J gene TRBJ1-4; D possibly corresponds to TRBD1 (6 bases). The CDR3 has 14 residues. V lost 4 bases to trimming and J lost 0 bases, with 7 bases between them. Germline V gene data show CDR1 as SGHKS and CDR2 as YYEKEE (reference sequence). CDR3 in DNA: TGTGCCAGCAGCCCAGGGGCAACTAATGAAAAACTGTTTTTT. It codes for CASSPGATNEKLFF.

This sequence joins TRBV20-1 and TRBJ1-4; D might be TRBD1 (6 bases). The CDR3 runs to 16 residues. Trimming pared 4 bases from V and 0 bases from J, leaving 15 bases between. The germline gives CDR1 DFQATT, CDR2 SNEGSKA (reference sequence). As DNA, the CDR3 is TGCAGTGCTAATCCGAAAGGGGGTCCAACTAATGAAAAACTGTTTTTT. Translating it yields CSANPKGGPTNEKLFF.

This chain uses TRBV3-1 with TRBJ2-1; D may be TRBD1 (6 bases). CDR1 LGHDT and CDR2 YNNKEL come from the germline V gene (reference sequence). The CDR3 runs 12 residues. Trimming took off 4 bases at V and 12 bases at J, with 13 bases between the two ends. In DNA, the CDR3 is TGTGCCAGCAGCCCAGGGACACCGAGGCAGTTCTTC. Its protein is CASSPGTPRQFF.

V and J are TRBV20-1 and TRBJ1-3; TRBD1 is a possible D gene (5 bases). V was pared by 1 base and J by 2 bases, with 12 bases between. Looked up from germline, CDR1 is DFQATT and CDR2 is SNEGSKA (reference sequence). The CDR3 has 15 residues. The DNA for the CDR3 is TGCAGTGCTAGAGGCCAGGGACTCACTGGAAACACCATATATTTT. Protein: CSARGQGLTGNTIYF.

This clonotype was detected a few times. The rearrangement uses TRBV12-3 or TRBV12-4 and TRBJ1-4, with D perhaps matching TRBD1 (6 bases). This CDR3 comprises 15 residues. The germline V and J ends were trimmed by 5 bases and 4 bases, with 14 bases remaining between them. DNA for the CDR3: TGTGCCAGCAGTCGGACGGGACAAAATAATGAAAAACTGTTTTTT. This sequence encodes CASSRTGQNNEKLFF.

This chain joins TRBV5-6 and TRBJ2-7; D not certain. The CDR3 runs to 13 residues. Germline-derived CDR1 and CDR2 are SGHDT and YYEEEE. Trimming shortened V by 1 base and J by 1 base, and 6 bases separated the two germline ends. The CDR3 coding sequence is TGTGCCAGCAGCTTGTTAAGGTCCTACGAGCAGTACTTC. As protein: CASSLLRSYEQYF.

The chain couples TRBV4-1 to TRBJ2-1; 12 positions agree with TRBD2. The CDR3 has 18 amino acids. Germline V gives CDR1 MGHRA, CDR2 YSYEKL. Losses at the gene ends were 1 base for V and 7 bases for J; bases not matched to a gene: 11. The CDR3 nucleotides are TGCGCCAGCAGCCAAGCTGACTTCCTAGCGGGGGGGCTGAATGAGCAGTTCTTC. This codes for CASSQADFLAGGLNEQFF.

CDR3 amino acids: CSASPGAMADTQYF. The CDR3 DNA sequence: TGCAGTGCCTCCCCCGGGGCAATGGCAGATACGCAGTATTTT. The chain uses TRBV20-1 and TRBJ2-3; perhaps D is TRBD1 or TRBD2 (5 bases each). The germline V gene has CDR1 DFQATT and CDR2 SNEGSKA (reference sequence). CDR3 length: 14 amino acids. V dropped 6 bases and J dropped 4 bases, with 17 bases sitting between them.

V gene TRBV2 combines with J gene TRBJ2-7, with 8 bases identical to TRBD1. Trimming at V came to 7 bases and at J to 7 bases, leaving 6 bases not matched to a gene. This CDR3 is built from 12 residues. Germline-derived CDR1 and CDR2 are SNHLY and FYNNEI. The CDR3 loop reads CASNPRGQEQYF. The CDR3, as DNA: TGTGCCAGCAACCCCAGGGGGCAGGAGCAGTACTTC.

This chain uses TRBV6-5 with TRBJ1-1, with unresolved D. Trimming shortened V by 5 bases and J by 2 bases, and 6 bases separated the two germline ends. CDR1 is MNHEY, CDR2 SVGAGI, per germline. This CDR3 has 12 amino acids. The CDR3 bases are TGTGCCAGCAGTCGGATCAACACTGAAGCTTTCTTT. Residues: CASSRINTEAFF.

The V call is TRBV2, the J call TRBJ2-1; D may match TRBD1 or TRBD2 (5 bases each). Germline loops: CDR1 SNHLY, CDR2 FYNNEI. The V and J ends lost 5 bases and 8 bases respectively, with 13 bases between them. The length of the CDR3 is 13 residues. DNA of the CDR3: TGTGCCAGCAGTCAGGGACCCGGCGATGAGCAGTTCTTC. This translates into CASSQGPGDEQFF.

The rearrangement joins TRBV7-8 to TRBJ1-5; 10 nucleotides match TRBD1. Trimming cost V 3 bases and J 6 bases; bases outside gene matches: 2. The CDR3 has 14 amino acids. Germline V gene data show CDR1 as SGHVS and CDR2 as FQNEAQ. The CDR3 region is CASSFGTGAQPQHF. The CDR3 bases are TGTGCCAGCAGCTTTGGGACAGGGGCTCAGCCCCAGCATTTT. Looking up the rest from reference TRBV7-8 and TRBJ1-5 gives the full variable domain: GAGVSQSPRYKVAKRGQDVALRCDPISGHVSLFWYQQALGQGPEFLTYFQNEAQLDKSGLPSDRFFAERPEGSVSTLKIQRTQQEDSAVYLCASSFGTGAQPQHFGDGTRLSIL.